Listed below are T cell receptor beta chains from one sample, sequenced in a study of CD8 T cells in Susac syndrome. TCRdb reprocessed the immunoSEQ multiplex PCR reads via MiXCR and lists one record per CDR3 protein. The sample shows approximately 220,000 distinct CDR3 sequences, 85% to 95% of them seen only once. Sequenced: CD4+ T cells from PBMCs. These receptors originate from a human donor with multiple sclerosis. The CDR3 runs from the conserved cysteine through the conserved F or W. A D gene is named only where the DNA matches it firmly. Size is omitted from some rows. Given values are once, few, many or a class for expanded clones.

j_gene: TRBJ2-1; d_gene: TRBD2; v_gene: TRBV7-9; abundance: -; CDR3nt: TGTGCCAGCAGCTTAACAGCGGGGCTGGACAATGAGCAGTTCTTC; CDR3aa: CASSLTAGLDNEQFF
j_gene: TRBJ1-2; d_gene: -; v_gene: TRBV6-6; abundance: -; CDR3nt: TGTGCCAGCAGAGACGGGCTCTATGGCTACACCTTC; CDR3aa: CASRDGLYGYTF
j_gene: TRBJ2-3; d_gene: -; v_gene: TRBV27; abundance: -; CDR3nt: TGTGCCAGCCACCCACGGGGCAGCACAGATACGCAGTATTTT; CDR3aa: CASHPRGSTDTQYF
j_gene: TRBJ1-2; d_gene: -; v_gene: TRBV29-1; abundance: -; CDR3nt: TGCAGCGTTGCCCACAGCCGCCTTAACTATGGCTACACCTTC; CDR3aa: CSVAHSRLNYGYTF
j_gene: TRBJ1-5; d_gene: -; v_gene: TRBV6-6; abundance: -; CDR3nt: TGTGCCAGCACCAAAGAGGGGGATCTTCAGCCCCAGCATTTT; CDR3aa: CASTKEGDLQPQHF
j_gene: TRBJ1-6; d_gene: TRBD1; v_gene: TRBV20-1; abundance: once; CDR3nt: TGCAGTGCAGCGCGACAGGGGGCGACAGGTTCACCCCTCCACTTT; CDR3aa: CSAARQGATGSPLHF
j_gene: TRBJ1-2; d_gene: -; v_gene: TRBV29-1; abundance: -; CDR3nt: TGCAGCGTTGAGTATGGATATGGCTACACCTTC; CDR3aa: CSVEYGYGYTF
j_gene: TRBJ2-1; d_gene: -; v_gene: TRBV20-1; abundance: -; CDR3nt: TGCAGTGCTAGCGGGGCCGGTGAGCAGTTCTTC; CDR3aa: CSASGAGEQFF
j_gene: TRBJ1-1; d_gene: -; v_gene: TRBV29-1; abundance: once; CDR3nt: TGCAGCGTTGGAGGTGTGAGGGTTGGGACTGAAGCTTTCTTT; CDR3aa: CSVGGVRVGTEAFF
j_gene: TRBJ2-6; d_gene: TRBD1; v_gene: TRBV5-4; abundance: -; CDR3nt: TGTGCCAGCAGATTGACAGGGCCTGGGGCCAACGTCCTGACTTTC; CDR3aa: CASRLTGPGANVLTF
j_gene: TRBJ2-5; d_gene: -; v_gene: TRBV20-1; abundance: -; CDR3nt: TGCAGTGCTAGAGATTCTGTAACAGCTCAAGAGACCCAGTACTTC; CDR3aa: CSARDSVTAQETQYF
j_gene: TRBJ1-2; d_gene: -; v_gene: TRBV7-9; abundance: once; CDR3nt: TGTGCCAGCAGCTCTGTGACCAGGAGAGCTAACTATGGCTACACCTTC; CDR3aa: CASSSVTRRANYGYTF
j_gene: TRBJ1-2; d_gene: -; v_gene: TRBV30; abundance: -; CDR3nt: TGTGCCTGGGTCGGGACTCTCACAGGTGGCTACACCTTC; CDR3aa: CAWVGTLTGGYTF
j_gene: TRBJ1-2; d_gene: -; v_gene: TRBV28; abundance: once; CDR3nt: TGTGCCAGCACAATCGGGCCCCTGGGTAGGGGCTACACCTTC; CDR3aa: CASTIGPLGRGYTF
j_gene: TRBJ2-1; d_gene: -; v_gene: TRBV7-3; abundance: -; CDR3nt: TGTGCCAGCAGCTTATTCCGAGGGGGGGACAATGAGCAGTTCTTC; CDR3aa: CASSLFRGGDNEQFF
j_gene: TRBJ1-2; d_gene: TRBD1; v_gene: TRBV5-4; abundance: -; CDR3nt: TGTGCCAGCAGCGCGCGGGACAGGCTGGGAATTGGCTACACCTTC; CDR3aa: CASSARDRLGIGYTF
j_gene: TRBJ2-5; d_gene: TRBD2; v_gene: TRBV13; abundance: -; CDR3nt: TGTGCCAGCAGCTTAACCTGGACTAGCGGGGCGGACCAAGAGACCCAGTACTTC; CDR3aa: CASSLTWTSGADQETQYF
j_gene: TRBJ2-1; d_gene: -; v_gene: TRBV11-2; abundance: -; CDR3nt: TGTGCCAGCAGCGCCACGGATCGTGAGCAGTTCTTC; CDR3aa: CASSATDREQFF
j_gene: TRBJ2-3; d_gene: TRBD2; v_gene: TRBV3-1; abundance: -; CDR3nt: TGTGCCAGCCGCTTTCGAGCGGGGGAAGATACGCAGTATTTT; CDR3aa: CASRFRAGEDTQYF
j_gene: TRBJ2-1; d_gene: TRBD2; v_gene: TRBV20-1; abundance: -; CDR3nt: TGCAGTGCTGCTAGACTAGCGGGGTCCTACAATGAGCAGTTCTTC; CDR3aa: CSAARLAGSYNEQFF
j_gene: TRBJ2-3; d_gene: -; v_gene: TRBV14; abundance: -; CDR3nt: TGTGCCAGCAGCCCGGGCCACACAGATACGCAGTATTTT; CDR3aa: CASSPGHTDTQYF
j_gene: TRBJ2-5; d_gene: -; v_gene: TRBV5-4; abundance: -; CDR3nt: TGTGCCAGCAGCCCTACAGGGATGGAGACCCAGTACTTC; CDR3aa: CASSPTGMETQYF
j_gene: TRBJ1-6; d_gene: -; v_gene: TRBV29-1; abundance: -; CDR3nt: TGCAGCGTGCGGGAAACCCGTAATTCACCCCTCCACTTT; CDR3aa: CSVRETRNSPLHF
j_gene: TRBJ2-5; d_gene: -; v_gene: TRBV15; abundance: once; CDR3nt: TGTGCCACCATCGCGACAGGGCGGGGACAAGAGACCCAGTACTTC; CDR3aa: CATIATGRGQETQYF
j_gene: TRBJ1-2; d_gene: -; v_gene: TRBV30; abundance: -; CDR3nt: TGTGCCTGGAGTACCACTAACTATGGCTACACCTTC; CDR3aa: CAWSTTNYGYTF
j_gene: TRBJ2-5; d_gene: TRBD2; v_gene: TRBV20-1; abundance: -; CDR3nt: TGCAGTGCTAGTCTAGCGGACGCCCAAGAGACCCAGTACTTC; CDR3aa: CSASLADAQETQYF
j_gene: TRBJ2-5; d_gene: -; v_gene: TRBV6-5; abundance: once; CDR3nt: TGTGCCAGCAGTTACTCGGGTTCCCCAGCCGGGCAAGAGACCCAGTACTTC; CDR3aa: CASSYSGSPAGQETQYF
j_gene: TRBJ2-5; d_gene: TRBD1; v_gene: TRBV20-1; abundance: once; CDR3nt: TGCAGTGCTACCCTCGAGGGGGCGGAGACCCAGTACTTC; CDR3aa: CSATLEGAETQYF
j_gene: TRBJ2-1; d_gene: -; v_gene: TRBV3-1; abundance: once; CDR3nt: TGTGCCAGCAGCCTTGGTACTGGTTTAGTCCACAATGAGCAGTTCTTC; CDR3aa: CASSLGTGLVHNEQFF
j_gene: TRBJ1-2; d_gene: -; v_gene: TRBV11-1; abundance: -; CDR3nt: TGTGCCAGCAGCCCGTCGGGCAGCGAGAACTATGGCTACACCTTC; CDR3aa: CASSPSGSENYGYTF
j_gene: TRBJ2-3; d_gene: -; v_gene: TRBV29-1; abundance: -; CDR3nt: TGCAGCGTTGGACTCTCGGGCGCAGATACGCAGTATTTT; CDR3aa: CSVGLSGADTQYF
j_gene: TRBJ2-6; d_gene: TRBD1; v_gene: TRBV30; abundance: -; CDR3nt: TGTGCCTGGAGGGGGGACAGGGTCTCGAGGGCCAACGTCCTGACTTTC; CDR3aa: CAWRGDRVSRANVLTF
j_gene: TRBJ2-2; d_gene: -; v_gene: TRBV3-1; abundance: -; CDR3nt: TGTGCCAGCAGCCAAGAAGGAAGAAGTGGGGAGCTGTTTTTT; CDR3aa: CASSQEGRSGELFF
j_gene: TRBJ2-7; d_gene: TRBD1; v_gene: TRBV20-1; abundance: -; CDR3nt: TGCAGTGCTAGCCCGGGACAGGAGGCCTACGAGCAGTACTTC; CDR3aa: CSASPGQEAYEQYF
j_gene: TRBJ1-6; d_gene: -; v_gene: TRBV9; abundance: -; CDR3nt: TGTGCCAGCAGCGCCATTGGGTCACCCCTCCACTTT; CDR3aa: CASSAIGSPLHF
j_gene: TRBJ1-1; d_gene: -; v_gene: TRBV13; abundance: -; CDR3nt: TGTGCCAGCAGCCACTCAGGTGGGCCAACTGAAGCTTTCTTT; CDR3aa: CASSHSGGPTEAFF
j_gene: TRBJ1-2; d_gene: -; v_gene: TRBV20-1; abundance: -; CDR3nt: TGCAGTGCTAGAGATCCAGGGTCCTATGGCTACACCTTC; CDR3aa: CSARDPGSYGYTF
j_gene: TRBJ1-5; d_gene: -; v_gene: TRBV20-1; abundance: -; CDR3nt: TGCAGTGCTAGAGAATGGGGAGCTGGCAATCAGCCCCAGCATTTT; CDR3aa: CSAREWGAGNQPQHF
j_gene: TRBJ2-1; d_gene: TRBD1; v_gene: TRBV29-1; abundance: once; CDR3nt: TGCAGCGTTGCACCGGGACAGGGGTACAATGAGCAGTTCTTC; CDR3aa: CSVAPGQGYNEQFF
j_gene: TRBJ2-3; d_gene: TRBD1; v_gene: TRBV3-1; abundance: -; CDR3nt: TGTGCCAGCAGCCCAACAGGGGGTTTGGCAGATACGCAGTATTTT; CDR3aa: CASSPTGGLADTQYF
j_gene: TRBJ2-7; d_gene: TRBD1; v_gene: TRBV13; abundance: -; CDR3nt: TGTGCCAGCAGCTCGGGACAGGGATCCTACGAGCAGTACTTC; CDR3aa: CASSSGQGSYEQYF
j_gene: TRBJ2-5; d_gene: -; v_gene: TRBV11-2; abundance: -; CDR3nt: TGTGCCAGCAGCCGTTCCACGTTAGAGACCCAGTACTTC; CDR3aa: CASSRSTLETQYF
j_gene: TRBJ1-5; d_gene: TRBD1; v_gene: TRBV3-1; abundance: -; CDR3nt: TGTGCCAGCAGCCCGTCGGGCAGGGGGAGCAATCAGCCCCAGCATTTT; CDR3aa: CASSPSGRGSNQPQHF
j_gene: TRBJ2-1; d_gene: -; v_gene: TRBV20-1; abundance: -; CDR3nt: TGCAGTGCCCCGCATTACAATGAGCAGTTCTTC; CDR3aa: CSAPHYNEQFF
j_gene: TRBJ2-7; d_gene: -; v_gene: TRBV30; abundance: -; CDR3nt: TGTGCCTGGAGTGTACGTCTTGGGGACCACGAGCAGTACTTC; CDR3aa: CAWSVRLGDHEQYF
j_gene: TRBJ2-3; d_gene: -; v_gene: TRBV30; abundance: -; CDR3nt: TGTGCCTGGAGTCGGCCCGCAGATACGCAGTATTTT; CDR3aa: CAWSRPADTQYF
j_gene: TRBJ2-2; d_gene: TRBD1; v_gene: TRBV20-1; abundance: once; CDR3nt: TGCAGTGCTAGTTGGGACAGGGCGAACACCGGGGAGCTGTTTTTT; CDR3aa: CSASWDRANTGELFF
j_gene: TRBJ1-6; d_gene: -; v_gene: TRBV30; abundance: -; CDR3nt: TGTGCCTGGGACCAGGGTGGCGATTCACCCCTCCACTTT; CDR3aa: CAWDQGGDSPLHF
j_gene: TRBJ2-1; d_gene: TRBD1; v_gene: TRBV20-1; abundance: -; CDR3nt: TGCAGTGCCCCAGGGACAGGGCGGCAGTTCTTC; CDR3aa: CSAPGTGRQFF
j_gene: TRBJ1-4; d_gene: -; v_gene: TRBV5-1; abundance: -; CDR3nt: TGCGCCAGCAGACTTGCAACTAATGAAAAACTGTTTTTT; CDR3aa: CASRLATNEKLFF